This TCR beta chain was retrieved from a study of blood T cell repertoires in COVID-19. Study information: Samples representing acute and convalescent COVID-19 were sourced from the United States, Italy and Spain. PBMCs, B-cell-depleted T cells, or T cells were the source of the cDNA or gDNA that made up the material.

This clone was observed a handful of times. Authors' data handling: How many nucleated cells were present was estimated from reference gene primer amplification. The assay was immunoSEQ multiplex PCR, and TCRdb's table has in-frame clones only and misses some. The V and J calls and clone size come from that table; D and trimming were worked out from the DNA. Among about 190,000 clones, around 79% were seen once, and the ten largest hold approximately 15%. Trimming stripped 3 bases from V and 4 bases from J, with 14 bases between. Germline lookup yields CDR1 MGHRA and CDR2 YSYEKL. The CDR3 covers 15 residues.

Material for sequencing was peripheral blood. V and J are TRBV4-1 and TRBJ2-3; D may be TRBD1 (5 bases). The TCR originated in a man aged 50 to 59 who had recovered from COVID-19. DNA of the CDR3: TGCGCCAGCAGCCAGAATCCCCAGGGCGCAGATACGCAGTATTTT. Its protein is CASSQNPQGADTQYF.